A single sample gave rise to the 14 T cell receptor beta chains below, sequenced in a study of post-analysis software for immune sequencing data. Whole-study findings and limits: Five TRBV segments occurring more often in patients than controls included TRBV5-6, TRBV5-1 and TRBV20-1.

Researchers reported that TCR beta cDNA libraries carried unique molecular identifiers. TCRdb ran MiXCR on the PCR reads and lists one entry per CDR3 protein. The data contain hundreds of thousands of distinct CDR3 sequences, roughly 27% of them seen just once; the ten biggest clones take up approximately 0.6%. These TCRs' antigens remain unknown. The sequencing input was blood. The receptors here all came from a girl under 18 with multiple sclerosis.

This sequence joins TRBV4-3 and TRBJ2-5, with unresolved D. The closer fit of TRBJ2-7 to the DNA end suggests the J call may be wrong. There are 16 residues in the CDR3. CDR1 and CDR2 from the germline V gene are LGHNA and YSLEER. The CDR3 nucleotides are TGCGCCAGCAGCCAAGATCCGTCCGGTATCTCCTACGAGCAGTACTTC. As protein: CASSQDPSGISYEQYF.

This chain links TRBV6-1 with TRBJ2-5; TRBD2 agrees at 9 bases. The CDR3 has 18 residues. The V gene end was trimmed by 7 bases and the J gene end by 2 bases; junction bases not matched to a gene: 17. CDR1 is MNHNS and CDR2 is SASEGT in the germline V gene. The chain's CDR3 is CASTERASGMAGQETQYF. In nucleotides, the CDR3 is TGTGCCAGCACCGAGCGGGCTAGCGGGATGGCGGGTCAAGAGACCCAGTACTTC.

In this sample, this clonotype turned up many times. The rearrangement links TRBV20-1 to TRBJ2-4; tentative D call: TRBD2 (7 bases). Germline V gene data show CDR1 as DFQATT and CDR2 as SNEGSKA (reference sequence). This CDR3 region has 13 residues. The ends were cut back, 5 bases at V and 5 bases at J, with 13 bases in the middle. The CDR3 region has the DNA TGCAGTGCTGTCATAGGGGGGGAAAACATTCAGTACTTC. It specifies CSAVIGGENIQYF.

V gene TRBV6-5 combines with J gene TRBJ1-6, with 7 positions matching TRBD1. The CDR3 length is 13 residues. J was trimmed by 10 bases and V by 6 bases; bases with no gene match: 6. Germline V CDR1 and CDR2: MNHEY, SVGAGI. CDR3 sequence reads: CASRRQGISPLHF. DNA for the CDR3: TGTGCCAGCAGAAGACAGGGAATCTCACCCCTCCACTTT.

This chain joins TRBV10-3 and TRBJ2-7; D unclear. The CDR3 has 13 residues. Trimming shortened V by 4 bases and J by 1 base, and 8 bases separated the two germline ends. Germline V gives CDR1 ENHRY, CDR2 SYGVKD. CDR3 in amino acids: CAISGRGSYEQYF. Written as DNA, the CDR3 is TGTGCCATCAGTGGGCGAGGTTCCTACGAGCAGTACTTC.

A few counts support this clonotype. This sequence joins TRBV14 and TRBJ2-3, with TRBD2 matching over 7 bases. The CDR3 totals 14 residues. The V gene's germline CDR1 is SGHDN and CDR2 FVKESK. Trimming at V came to 2 bases and at J to 10 bases, leaving 9 bases not matched to a gene. The CDR3 loop reads CASSQPAQLAPQYF. The DNA of the CDR3 is TGTGCCAGCAGCCAACCAGCCCAACTAGCGCCGCAGTATTTT.

Note on this clonotype: Being one base from a much bigger clone, this may be a read error. The V gene is TRBV6-5, the J gene TRBJ2-3; D remains ambiguous. The CDR3 extends over 12 amino acids. Germline CDR1 is MNHEY and CDR2 is SVGAGI. The CDR3 is CAGSSDSKTQYF. The CDR3 DNA is TGTGCCGGCAGTTCGGATAGCAAAACGCAGTATTTT.

This sequence joins TRBV5-6 and TRBJ2-2, with D hard to call. V was shortened by 4 bases and J by 4 bases, with 17 bases between the two germline ends. This CDR3 region has 16 residues. Germline V gives CDR1 SGHDT, CDR2 YYEEEE. The CDR3 reads CASSDLKQSSTGELFF. CDR3 coding DNA: TGTGCCAGCAGCGACCTCAAACAGTCGAGCACCGGGGAGCTGTTTTTT.

This clonotype was counted a few times. The CDR3 nucleotides are TGCGCCAGCAGCCAAGATATCGGAGAAATGAGGACCCAGTACTTC. As protein: CASSQDIGEMRTQYF. The chain couples TRBV4-1 to TRBJ2-5, with D unclear. Germline CDR1 is MGHRA and CDR2 is YSYEKL. V lost 0 bases and J 7 bases, leaving 15 bases between the germline ends. The CDR3 runs 15 residues.

The V and J genes are TRBV6-2 or TRBV6-3 and TRBJ2-1, with TRBD2 identical over 8 bases. Trimming cost V 0 bases and J 5 bases; bases outside gene matches: 6. Germline loops: CDR1 MNHEY, CDR2 SVGEGT. This CDR3 has 16 residues. The CDR3 sequence: CASSYSPAGANNEQFF. In DNA, the CDR3 is TGTGCCAGCAGTTACTCCCCAGCGGGAGCAAACAATGAGCAGTTCTTC.

The chain uses TRBV6-2 or TRBV6-3 and TRBJ2-1, with 8 bases lining up with TRBD2. V shed 4 bases and J 7 bases; nucleotides not matched to a gene: 9. CDR1 and CDR2 from the germline V gene are MNHEY and SVGEGT. The CDR3 is 15 residues long. The CDR3 DNA reads as TGTGCCAGCAGTTCCCCGGGACTAGTGAAAAATGAGCAGTTCTTC. This gives the protein CASSSPGLVKNEQFF.

This clonotype has ten or more counts. The J gene is TRBJ2-5, the V gene TRBV29-1, with D unclear. V lost 0 bases and J lost 2, with 7 bases in between. CDR1 SQVTM and CDR2 ANQGSEA come from the germline V gene. The CDR3 is made up of 13 amino acids. CDR3 DNA: TGCAGCGTTGAAGATATGCGGCAAGAGACCCAGTACTTC. It translates to CSVEDMRQETQYF.

V usage is TRBV20-1 and J usage is TRBJ2-3, with 11 positions matching TRBD2. V dropped 5 bases and J dropped 6; count of bases not matched to a gene: 13. The germline gives CDR1 DFQATT, CDR2 SNEGSKA (reference sequence). CDR3 length equals 16 residues. CDR3 residues: CSALPLSGRGADTQYF. The CDR3 DNA sequence: TGCAGTGCTCTTCCTCTTAGCGGGAGGGGAGCGGATACGCAGTATTTT.

The chain recombines TRBV7-2 with TRBJ1-2, with D tentatively TRBD1 (6 bases). Trimming removed 2 bases from V and 7 bases from J, with 14 bases in between. CDR3 length equals 14 residues. CDR1 SGHTA and CDR2 FQGNSA come from the germline V gene. This CDR3 is CASSLIGGLGGYTF. The CDR3 coding sequence is TGTGCCAGCAGCTTAATAGGGGGACTCGGTGGCTACACCTTC.